This T cell receptor (beta chain) is from a study of cytomegalovirus exposure and HLA in healthy donors. Measured with immunoSEQ multiplex PCR; TCRdb has only the in-frame clones, and not every one. The sample has under 150,000 clones, around 90% seen once; the top ten hold 7.5% to 9%. CDR3 length: 13 amino acids. Between the trimmed V and J ends, which lost 3 bases and 8 bases, there was a span of 12 bases. In germline, CDR1 is SGDLS, CDR2 YYNGEE. The sample comprised PBMCs. This TCR came from a man aged 18 to 29 in good health and CMV-seropositive. This chain connects TRBV9 to TRBJ2-1, with D hard to call. The CDR3 DNA reads as TGTGCCAGCAGCGCTCTCTTAGCCGATGAGCAGTTCTTC. This translates into CASSALLADEQFF.